This T cell receptor beta chain was recovered during a study of response to subunit inactivated influenza vaccine. V was cut by 5 bases and J by 2 bases, with 15 bases left in between. Germline values: CDR1 DFQATT, CDR2 SNEGSKA (reference sequence). The CDR3 length is 14 residues. TCRdb re-derived calls from the RT-PCR reads in MiXCR, one entry per CDR3 protein. The sample includes fewer than 250,000 distinct CDR3 sequences, under 15% of them seen just once. This clonotype originated in a man aged 45-60 years who received an inactivated influenza vaccine. This sequence joins TRBV20-1 and TRBJ1-2; a weak D match, TRBD1 (5 bases). This sample comprised CD8+ T cells sorted from PBMCs, obtained 5 to 6 days after vaccination. This chain's CDR3 is CSAPNLGTNYGYTF. The CDR3 nucleotides are TGCAGTGCTCCCAATTTGGGGACGAACTATGGCTACACCTTC.